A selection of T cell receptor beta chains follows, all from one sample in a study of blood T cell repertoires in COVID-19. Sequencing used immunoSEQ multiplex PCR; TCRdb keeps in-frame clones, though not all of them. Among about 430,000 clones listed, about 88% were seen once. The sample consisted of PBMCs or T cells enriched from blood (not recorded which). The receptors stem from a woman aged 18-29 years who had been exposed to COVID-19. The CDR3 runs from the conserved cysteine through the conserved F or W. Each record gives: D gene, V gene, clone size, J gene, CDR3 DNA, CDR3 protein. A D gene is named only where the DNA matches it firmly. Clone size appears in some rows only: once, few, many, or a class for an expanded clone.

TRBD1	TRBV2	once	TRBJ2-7	TGTGCCAGGGGACAGGACTCCTACGAGCAGTACTTC	CARGQDSYEQYF
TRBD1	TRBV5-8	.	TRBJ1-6	TGTGCCAGCAGCTTGAGGGGCCAGGGGGGCTCCTATAATTCACCCCTCCACTTT	CASSLRGQGGSYNSPLHF
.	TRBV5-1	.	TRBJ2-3	TGCGCCAGCAGCTTGTCGATCGGAGATACGCAGTATTTT	CASSLSIGDTQYF
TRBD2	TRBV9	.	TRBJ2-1	TGTGCCAGCAGCCCCAAGCGGGGGGAATCCTACAATGAGCAGTTCTTC	CASSPKRGESYNEQFF
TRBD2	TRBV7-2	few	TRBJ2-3	TGTGCCAGCAGCTTCCCGGGACTAGCGGGGTATGCAGATACGCAGTATTTT	CASSFPGLAGYADTQYF
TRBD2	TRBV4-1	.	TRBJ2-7	TGCGCCAGCAGCCAAGTAAATGGGGGGGGTTACGAGCAGTACTTC	CASSQVNGGGYEQYF
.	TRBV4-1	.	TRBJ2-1	TGCGCCAGCAGCCAAGATTCGGTGGGCAGTTACAATGAGCAGTTCTTC	CASSQDSVGSYNEQFF
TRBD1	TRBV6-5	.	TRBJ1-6	TGTGCCAGCAGTTCGACAGGGCGAAATTCACCCCTCCACTTT	CASSSTGRNSPLHF
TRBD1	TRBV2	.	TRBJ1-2	TGTGCCAGCAGGGACAGGGATAACTATGGCTACACCTTC	CASRDRDNYGYTF
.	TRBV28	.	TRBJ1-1	TGTGCCAGCAGTTTGGCAGGGTTTAAACCGAACACTGAAGCTTTCTTT	CASSLAGFKPNTEAFF
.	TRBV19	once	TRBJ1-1	TGTGCCAGTAGTCCAGGGTGGATCATGAACACTGAAGCTTTCTTT	CASSPGWIMNTEAFF
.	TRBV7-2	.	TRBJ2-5	TGTGCCAGCAGGGATGGGGGGGAGACCCAGTACTTC	CASRDGGETQYF
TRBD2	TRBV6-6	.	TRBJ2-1	TGTGCCAGCAGTCGGGGGACGGGGGGGCCAATAGAGATCGATGAGCAGTTCTTC	CASSRGTGGPIEIDEQFF
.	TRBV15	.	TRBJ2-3	TGTGCCACCAGCAGAGTATCAGGGCCGAGAGACACAGATACGCAGTATTTT	CATSRVSGPRDTDTQYF
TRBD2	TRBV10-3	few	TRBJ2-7	TGTGCCATCAGAGCCGGGACTAGTACCTACGAGCAGTACTTC	CAIRAGTSTYEQYF
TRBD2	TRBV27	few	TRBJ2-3	TGTGCCAGCAGTTTAATTTTGACTAGCGGGGCCCTCACAGATACGCAGTATTTT	CASSLILTSGALTDTQYF
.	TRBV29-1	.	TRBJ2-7	TGCAGCGTTGAAGGAAAAAGGGGTAGAAGTGGTGAAGAGCAGTACTTC	CSVEGKRGRSGEEQYF
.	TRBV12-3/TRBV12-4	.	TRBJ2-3	TGTGCCAGCAGTGTTCCGTTCACAGATACGCAGTATTTT	CASSVPFTDTQYF
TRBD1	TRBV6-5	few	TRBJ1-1	TGTGCCAGCAGCCGACAGGGAATTTCTGCTTTCTTT	CASSRQGISAFF
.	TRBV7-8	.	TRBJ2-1	TGTGCCAGCAGCTCCACGGGGTATACCTACAATGAGCAGTTCTTC	CASSSTGYTYNEQFF
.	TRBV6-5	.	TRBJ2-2	TGTGCCAGCAGAGCACGGACCGGGGAGCTGTTTTTT	CASRARTGELFF
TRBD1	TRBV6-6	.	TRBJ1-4	TGTGCCAGCAGTCCAGCAGCGAACAGGGGGGGATGGGAAAAACTGTTTTTT	CASSPAANRGGWEKLFF
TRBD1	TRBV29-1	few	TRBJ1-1	TGCAGCGTCAACCGACAGGGACAGAACACTGAAGCTTTCTTT	CSVNRQGQNTEAFF
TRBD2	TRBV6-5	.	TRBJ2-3	TGTGCCAGCGGCGCGGGAGTAGATACGCAGTATTTT	CASGAGVDTQYF
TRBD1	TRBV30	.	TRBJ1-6	TGTGCCTGGAACAAGGGACAGGCCAAACTTAATTCACCCCTCCACTTT	CAWNKGQAKLNSPLHF
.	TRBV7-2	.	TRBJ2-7	TGTGCCAGCAGCCCACAGACAGCCTACGAGCAGTACTTC	CASSPQTAYEQYF
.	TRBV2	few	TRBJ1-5	TGTGCCAGCAGTGAGGGGCATCAGCCCCAGCATTTT	CASSEGHQPQHF
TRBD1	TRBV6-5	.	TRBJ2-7	TGTGCCAGCAGTTCGATCGACAGGGCCTCCTACGAGCAGTACTTC	CASSSIDRASYEQYF
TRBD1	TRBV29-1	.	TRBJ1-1	TGCAGCGTCACAGGGGGTGGGCACACTGAAGCTTTCTTT	CSVTGGGHTEAFF
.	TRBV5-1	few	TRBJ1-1	TGCGCCAGCAGCCTCGATTACACGCAGAACACTGAAGCTTTCTTT	CASSLDYTQNTEAFF
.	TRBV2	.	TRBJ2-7	TGTGCCAGCCTCGCTGGCACTAGGAGCTCCTACGAGCAGTACTTC	CASLAGTRSSYEQYF
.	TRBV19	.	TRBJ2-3	TGTGCCAGTAGTATCTTCGGGGCAGATACGCAGTATTTT	CASSIFGADTQYF
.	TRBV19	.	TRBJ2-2	TGTGCCAGTAGTATAGAGTCCAGATCGAACACCGGGGAGCTGTTTTTT	CASSIESRSNTGELFF
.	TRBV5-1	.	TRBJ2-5	TGCGCCAGCAGCTTGGCCGACAGTCAAGAGACCCAGTACTTC	CASSLADSQETQYF
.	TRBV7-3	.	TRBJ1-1	TGTGCCAGCAGCGTCGCGATGAACACTGAAGCTTTCTTT	CASSVAMNTEAFF
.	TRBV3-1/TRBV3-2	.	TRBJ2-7	TGTGCCAGCAGCCAAGAGTGGAGGGGTCTGTACGAGCAGTACTTC	CASSQEWRGLYEQYF
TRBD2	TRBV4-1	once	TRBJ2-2	TGCGCCAGCAGCCAAGGAGGTTCGGGCCTAGCGGGAGCAGCCGCCGGGGAGCTGTTTTTT	CASSQGGSGLAGAAAGELFF
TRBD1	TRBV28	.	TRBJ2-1	TGTGCCAGCAAGGGGGCCCCTTGGAGCTCCTACAATGAGCAGTTCTTC	CASKGAPWSSYNEQFF
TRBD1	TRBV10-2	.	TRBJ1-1	TGCGCCAGCAGTGAGTCGGGGACAGGGGAGCGAGCTTTCTTT	CASSESGTGERAFF
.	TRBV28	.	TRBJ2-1	TGTGCCAGCATTCATCCCCTGGGAGGTCCAAACAATGAGCAGTTCTTC	CASIHPLGGPNNEQFF
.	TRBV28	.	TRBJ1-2	TGTGCCTGTCGGAGGGGATCCTATGGCTACACCTTC	CACRRGSYGYTF
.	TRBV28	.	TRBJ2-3	TGTGCCAGCGTGGGGGCTAGCGGTTTCACAGATACGCAGTATTTT	CASVGASGFTDTQYF